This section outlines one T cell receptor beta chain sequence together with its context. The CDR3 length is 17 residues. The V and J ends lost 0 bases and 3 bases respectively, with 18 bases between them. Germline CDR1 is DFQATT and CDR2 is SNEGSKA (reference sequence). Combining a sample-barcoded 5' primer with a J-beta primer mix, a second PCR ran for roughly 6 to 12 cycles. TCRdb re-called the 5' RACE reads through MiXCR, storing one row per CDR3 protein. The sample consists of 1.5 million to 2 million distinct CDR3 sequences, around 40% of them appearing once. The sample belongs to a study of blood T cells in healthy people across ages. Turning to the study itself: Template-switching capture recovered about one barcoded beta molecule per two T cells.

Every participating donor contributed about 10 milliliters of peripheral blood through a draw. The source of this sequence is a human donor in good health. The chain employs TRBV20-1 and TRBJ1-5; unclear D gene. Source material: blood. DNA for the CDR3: TGCAGTGCTAGAGATGTAACTCCCGCAGCTATCAATCAGCCCCAGCATTTT. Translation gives CSARDVTPAAINQPQHF.